What follows are 2 T cell receptor beta chains derived from one specimen sequenced in a study of blood T cell repertoires in COVID-19. Using immunoSEQ multiplex PCR, the repertoire was profiled, and TCRdb retains in-frame clones only, with some absent. The sample contains roughly 570,000 clones, around nine tenths of which appear only once. The sequenced sample consisted of peripheral blood. These receptors all stem from a woman aged 50 to 60 with COVID-19, enrolled during active disease.

This chain links TRBV2 with TRBJ1-2; possible D gene TRBD1, 5 bases. The germline V and J ends were trimmed by 4 bases and 4 bases, with 16 bases remaining between them. Per the germline V gene, CDR1 is SNHLY and CDR2 is FYNNEI. The CDR3 has 15 amino acids. This chain's CDR3 is CASSADGSQGYGYTF. DNA of the CDR3: TGTGCCAGCAGTGCGGACGGCAGCCAGGGCTATGGCTACACCTTC.

This clone was detected once. The chain recombines TRBV9 with TRBJ2-3, with TRBD2 matching over 14 bases. The CDR3 has 15 amino acids. Trimming removed 0 bases from V and 6 bases from J; junction bases left unmatched: 0. CDR1 and CDR2 (germline): SGDLS, YYNGEE. The CDR3 nucleotides are TGTGCCAGCAGCGTAGGGACTAGCGGGGGGGATACGCAGTATTTT. Amino acid sequence: CASSVGTSGGDTQYF.